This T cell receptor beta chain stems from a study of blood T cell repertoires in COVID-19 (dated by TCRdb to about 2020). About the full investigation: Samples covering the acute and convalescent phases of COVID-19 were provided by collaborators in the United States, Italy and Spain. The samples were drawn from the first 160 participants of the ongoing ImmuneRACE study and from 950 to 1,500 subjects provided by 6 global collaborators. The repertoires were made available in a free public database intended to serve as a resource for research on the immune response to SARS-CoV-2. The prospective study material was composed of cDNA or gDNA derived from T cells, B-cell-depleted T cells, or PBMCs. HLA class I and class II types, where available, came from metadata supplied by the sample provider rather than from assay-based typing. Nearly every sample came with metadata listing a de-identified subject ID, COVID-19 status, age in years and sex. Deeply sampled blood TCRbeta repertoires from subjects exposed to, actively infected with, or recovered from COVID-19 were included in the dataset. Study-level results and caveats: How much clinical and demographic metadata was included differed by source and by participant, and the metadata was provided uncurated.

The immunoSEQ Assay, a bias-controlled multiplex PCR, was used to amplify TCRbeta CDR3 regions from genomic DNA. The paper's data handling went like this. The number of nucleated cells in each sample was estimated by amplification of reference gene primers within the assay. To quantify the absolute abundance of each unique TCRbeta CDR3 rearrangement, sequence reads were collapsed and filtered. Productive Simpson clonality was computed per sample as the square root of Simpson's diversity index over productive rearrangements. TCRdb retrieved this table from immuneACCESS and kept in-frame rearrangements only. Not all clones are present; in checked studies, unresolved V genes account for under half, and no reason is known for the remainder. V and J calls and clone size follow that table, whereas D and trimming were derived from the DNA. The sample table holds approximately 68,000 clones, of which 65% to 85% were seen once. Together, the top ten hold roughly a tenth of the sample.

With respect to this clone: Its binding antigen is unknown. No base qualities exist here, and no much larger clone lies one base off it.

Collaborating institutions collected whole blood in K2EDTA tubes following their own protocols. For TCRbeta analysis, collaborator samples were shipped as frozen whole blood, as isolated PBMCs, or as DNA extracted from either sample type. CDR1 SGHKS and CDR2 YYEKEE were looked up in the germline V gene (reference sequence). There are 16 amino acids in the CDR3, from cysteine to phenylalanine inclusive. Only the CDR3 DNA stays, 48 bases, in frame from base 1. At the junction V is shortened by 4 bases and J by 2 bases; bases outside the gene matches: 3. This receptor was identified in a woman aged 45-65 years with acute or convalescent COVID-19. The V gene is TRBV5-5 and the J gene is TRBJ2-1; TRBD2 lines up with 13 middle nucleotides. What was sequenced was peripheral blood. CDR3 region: CASSRTSGGPYNEQFF. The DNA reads TGTGCCAGCAGCCGGACTAGCGGGGGCCCCTACAATGAGCAGTTCTTC.